The rows below give T cell receptor beta chains drawn from one sample of a study of cytomegalovirus exposure and HLA in healthy donors. Profiling relied on immunoSEQ multiplex PCR, and the TCRdb table lists in-frame clones only, not all of them. This table has some 150,000 clones, 79% appearing once. Sample: PBMCs. The source is a male donor in good health and CMV-seronegative. CDR3s include the opening cysteine and the closing phenylalanine or tryptophan. The D gene is left open where the match is weak. The size entry is marked missing in some rows and otherwise reads once, few, many or a size class.

D	size	J	V	CDR3	DNA
NA	NA	TRBJ1-2	TRBV15	CATSPLLAGLYGYTF	TGTGCCACCAGCCCCCTCCTCGCAGGGCTCTATGGCTACACCTTC
NA	NA	TRBJ1-1	TRBV6-4	CASSESVHTEAFF	TGTGCCAGCAGTGAGTCGGTCCACACTGAAGCTTTCTTT
NA	NA	TRBJ2-7	TRBV6-6	CASSTGDRDSYEQYF	TGTGCCAGCAGTACCGGAGACAGAGACTCCTACGAGCAGTACTTC
TRBD1	NA	TRBJ2-5	TRBV5-4	CASSIGGYRETQYF	TGTGCCAGCAGCATAGGGGGCTATAGGGAGACCCAGTACTTC
NA	NA	TRBJ1-4	TRBV19	CASSTPTATNEKLFF	TGTGCCAGTAGTACTCCGACAGCAACTAATGAAAAACTGTTTTTT
TRBD1	NA	TRBJ2-7	TRBV4-1	CASSPTGGLREQYF	TGCGCCAGCAGCCCCACAGGGGGCTTACGGGAGCAGTACTTC
NA	NA	TRBJ1-2	TRBV6-1	CASRGNREDYGYTF	TGTGCCAGCAGGGGGAACAGGGAAGACTATGGCTACACCTTC
NA	NA	TRBJ1-6	TRBV7-2	CASSAQTGENSPLHF	TGTGCCAGCAGCGCCCAGACGGGGGAGAATTCACCCCTCCACTTT
NA	NA	TRBJ1-5	TRBV2	CASAGYNQPQHF	TGTGCCAGCGCGGGCTACAATCAGCCCCAGCATTTT
TRBD2	NA	TRBJ2-1	TRBV5-1	CASGFRLAGGVANEQFF	TGCGCCAGCGGCTTTAGACTAGCGGGGGGCGTTGCGAATGAGCAGTTCTTC
TRBD2	NA	TRBJ2-1	TRBV5-1	CASSLDSIAGSRNEQFF	TGCGCCAGCAGCTTGGACTCCATAGCGGGGTCTCGGAATGAGCAGTTCTTC
TRBD2	NA	TRBJ2-2	TRBV5-1	CASSLLAGGNTGELFF	TGCGCCAGCAGCTTATTAGCGGGGGGGAACACCGGGGAGCTGTTTTTT
NA	few	TRBJ1-1	TRBV30	CAWSRGTEAFF	TGTGCCTGGAGTCGGGGGACTGAAGCTTTCTTT
TRBD2	NA	TRBJ2-1	TRBV7-2	CASSLVGTSGDNEQFF	TGTGCCAGCAGCTTAGTTGGGACTAGCGGGGACAATGAGCAGTTCTTC
TRBD1	few	TRBJ2-3	TRBV13	CASSLPGGWGSADTQYF	TGTGCCAGCAGCTTACCAGGGGGCTGGGGGTCGGCAGATACGCAGTATTTT
NA	NA	TRBJ2-5	TRBV9	CASNQYAGEGETQYF	TGTGCCAGCAACCAATACGCAGGGGAAGGGGAGACCCAGTACTTC
TRBD1	NA	TRBJ1-6	TRBV10-3	CAGTQGVNSPLHF	TGTGCCGGCACACAGGGGGTTAATTCACCCCTCCACTTT
NA	once	TRBJ2-7	TRBV2	CASKNPMGLSHYEQYF	TGTGCCAGCAAAAATCCAATGGGACTCTCACACTACGAGCAGTACTTC
TRBD2	NA	TRBJ2-1	TRBV11-2	CASSLTSGANYNEQFF	TGTGCCAGCAGCTTGACTAGCGGGGCTAACTACAATGAGCAGTTCTTC
NA	once	TRBJ2-7	TRBV10-3	CAISESLGAREQYF	TGTGCCATCAGTGAGTCTCTGGGGGCGCGGGAGCAGTACTTC
NA	NA	TRBJ2-7	TRBV5-1	CASSPAGSRYEQYF	TGCGCCAGCAGCCCTGCAGGGTCGCGCTACGAGCAGTACTTC
NA	NA	TRBJ1-6	TRBV7-9	CASSLRDNHSPLHF	TGTGCCAGCAGCCTCCGGGACAACCATTCACCCCTCCACTTT
TRBD1	few	TRBJ2-3	TRBV5-1	CASSWTGPTDTQYF	TGCGCCAGCAGCTGGACAGGGCCCACAGATACGCAGTATTTT
TRBD2	NA	TRBJ2-3	TRBV7-9	CASSLGEGIYYTQYF	TGTGCCAGCAGCTTAGGGGAGGGGATTTACTATACGCAGTATTTT
TRBD2	NA	TRBJ2-1	TRBV11-3	CASSHWSAAGGNNEQFF	TGTGCCAGCAGCCACTGGAGTGCAGCGGGGGGAAACAATGAGCAGTTCTTC
TRBD2	NA	TRBJ2-5	TRBV2	CASSATSGVTHEETQYF	TGTGCCAGCAGCGCGACTAGCGGGGTAACACACGAAGAGACCCAGTACTTC
NA	NA	TRBJ1-1	TRBV7-9	CASSPAVGLRNTEAFF	TGTGCCAGCAGCCCCGCGGTTGGGTTGAGGAACACTGAAGCTTTCTTT
NA	few	TRBJ1-5	TRBV5-6	CASSLTGHQPQHF	TGTGCCAGCAGCTTGACAGGGCATCAGCCCCAGCATTTT
NA	NA	TRBJ2-2	TRBV27	CASSSPGVPGELFF	TGTGCCAGCAGTTCACCAGGGGTACCCGGGGAGCTGTTTTTT
TRBD1	NA	TRBJ1-2	TRBV5-1	CASSLMTGYGYTF	TGCGCCAGCAGCTTAATGACAGGGTATGGCTACACCTTC
NA	NA	TRBJ1-1	TRBV12-5	CASGLADHTEAFF	TGTGCTAGTGGTTTGGCAGATCACACTGAAGCTTTCTTT
NA	NA	TRBJ1-3	TRBV6-6	CASSFASLSSGNTIYF	TGTGCCAGCAGTTTTGCATCCCTTAGCTCTGGAAACACCATATATTTT
TRBD1	NA	TRBJ1-1	TRBV7-6	CASSLEGTGNTEAFF	TGTGCCAGCAGCTTAGAGGGGACAGGGAACACTGAAGCTTTCTTT
NA	NA	TRBJ2-3	TRBV19	CASSPRFTRTDTQYF	TGTGCCAGCAGCCCTAGGTTTACCCGCACAGATACGCAGTATTTT
TRBD1	NA	TRBJ1-6	TRBV7-2	CASSSTGGPPLHF	TGTGCCAGCAGCTCAACAGGGGGACCACCCCTCCACTTT
TRBD2	NA	TRBJ2-7	TRBV7-2	CASSLKAGGSLEQYF	TGTGCCAGCAGCTTAAAGGCGGGGGGCTCTCTGGAGCAGTACTTC
NA	NA	TRBJ1-3	TRBV10-3	CAISESSRGPGNTIYF	TGTGCCATCAGTGAGTCGAGTCGAGGCCCTGGAAACACCATATATTTT
TRBD1	few	TRBJ1-4	TRBV13	CASSPPGQGGKLFF	TGTGCCAGCAGCCCCCCGGGACAGGGGGGCAAACTGTTTTTT
NA	NA	TRBJ2-6	TRBV30	CAWMGGGVLSGANVLTF	TGTGCCTGGATGGGCGGGGGCGTTCTCTCTGGGGCCAACGTCCTGACTTTC
TRBD1	NA	TRBJ2-7	TRBV9	CASSNGQGVDEQYF	TGTGCCAGCAGCAATGGACAGGGGGTAGACGAGCAGTACTTC
NA	NA	TRBJ1-2	TRBV5-1	CASSSSTGTLWGYTF	TGCGCCAGCAGCTCTTCGACAGGAACTCTATGGGGCTACACCTTC
TRBD1	once	TRBJ2-1	TRBV5-1	CASGRTGGGGNEQFF	TGCGCCAGCGGGCGGACAGGGGGCGGGGGCAATGAGCAGTTCTTC
NA	NA	TRBJ1-2	TRBV25-1	CASSETDTSGYTF	TGTGCCAGCAGTGAAACTGACACCTCTGGCTACACCTTC
NA	NA	TRBJ1-6	TRBV6-5	CASTYRGESYNSPLHF	TGTGCCAGCACTTATAGGGGCGAGTCCTATAATTCACCCCTCCACTTT
TRBD1	NA	TRBJ2-2	TRBV5-1	CASSLTGENTGELFF	TGCGCCAGCAGCTTGACAGGGGAAAACACCGGGGAGCTGTTTTTT
NA	NA	TRBJ1-5	TRBV2	CASRYSNQPQHF	TGTGCCAGCAGGTATAGCAATCAGCCCCAGCATTTT
NA	NA	TRBJ2-7	TRBV5-4	CASSLVGGGLYEQYF	TGTGCCAGCAGCTTGGTCGGCGGGGGCTTATACGAGCAGTACTTC
TRBD2	once	TRBJ2-7	TRBV30	CAWRVLAGASSYEQYF	TGTGCCTGGAGGGTCCTAGCGGGGGCAAGCTCCTACGAGCAGTACTTC